Shown below are 32 T cell receptor beta chains from a single sample sequenced in a study of Ad26.COV2.S vaccination and SARS-CoV-2 variants. Assay used: immunoSEQ multiplex PCR; TCRdb lists only in-frame clones, some missing. Among under 250,000 clones, roughly 85% were seen once, and the ten largest hold approximately 3%. As to treatment: 19 received Ad26.COV2.S at low or high dose, single or two shots; 5 received placebo; per-sample allocation not given. Sampling occurred on day 63 after the first vaccine or placebo injection. Material: peripheral blood, obtained in a trial of Ad26.COV2.S vaccine versus placebo. The receptors come from a person aged 18-65 years who received the Ad26.COV2.S COVID-19 vaccine or a placebo.

The genes are TRBV6-6 and TRBJ2-5; D call uncertain. V was clipped by 0 bases and J by 5 bases, with 7 bases between them. The germline gives CDR1 MNHNY, CDR2 SVGAGI (reference sequence). The CDR3 has 13 residues. This chain's CDR3 is CASSYSVVETQYF. The CDR3, as DNA: TGTGCCAGCAGTTACTCCGTGGTGGAGACCCAGTACTTC.

The rearrangement joins TRBV4-1 to TRBJ1-3; D perhaps matches TRBD1 (6 bases). Trimming pared 2 bases from V and 2 bases from J, leaving 16 bases between. Germline loops: CDR1 MGHRA, CDR2 YSYEKL. This CDR3 is 17 amino acids long. CDR3 residues: CASSQPRIGGTGNTIYF. CDR3 nucleotide sequence: TGCGCCAGCAGCCAACCCCGAATAGGGGGTACTGGAAACACCATATATTTT.

The chain is built from TRBV7-3 and TRBJ2-1; 8 bases map to TRBD2. In germline, CDR1 is SGHTA, CDR2 FQGTGA. With 4 bases clipped from V and 5 bases from J, the junction kept 13 bases outside the gene matches. CDR3 length: 17 amino acids. The CDR3 DNA is TGTGCCAGCAGCTCCCCCTGGCGGGGGGCCAAAAACAATGAGCAGTTCTTC. It yields the protein CASSSPWRGAKNNEQFF.

This chain joins TRBV5-1 and TRBJ2-1; the D gene could be TRBD1 or TRBD2 (5 bases each). The CDR3 sequence is 12 residues long. The germline V gene encodes CDR1 SGHRS and CDR2 YFSETQ. V dropped 0 bases and J dropped 8 bases, with 6 bases sitting between them. CDR3 amino acids: CASSLGGDEQFF. The CDR3 coding sequence is TGCGCCAGCAGCTTGGGAGGGGATGAGCAGTTCTTC.

The V call is TRBV12-3 or TRBV12-4, the J call TRBJ2-5; D unresolved. This CDR3 contains 13 residues. Between the trimmed V and J ends, which lost 6 bases and 2 bases, there was a span of 10 bases. As DNA, the CDR3 is TGTGCCAGCAGACGGGCAAAACAAGAGACCCAGTACTTC. This sequence encodes CASRRAKQETQYF.

V is TRBV28 and J is TRBJ1-1; D is undetermined. CDR3 size: 15 residues. Deletions cut 7 bases from V and 1 base from J, with 16 bases between. The germline gives CDR1 MDHEN, CDR2 SYDVKM. For the CDR3, the DNA is TGTGCCAGCAACCCCGGGTTGCGGAGGAACACTGAAGCTTTCTTT. Its translation is CASNPGLRRNTEAFF.

Details on this clone: At one end, the junction sequence differs from germline, possibly due to a read error. The V and J genes are TRBV29-1 and TRBJ1-2; no definite D call. CDR3 length equals 8 residues. The germline V gene has CDR1 SQVTM and CDR2 ANQGSEA. CDR3 bases: TGCAGCGTTGTACCCGGGTCCTTC. This encodes CSVVPGSF.

The rearrangement uses TRBV6-4 and TRBJ2-5, with D perhaps TRBD2 (7 bases). CDR1 MRHNA and CDR2 SNTAGT come from the germline V gene. The V gene lost 3 bases and the J gene lost 5 bases, with 19 bases spanning the gap. This CDR3 comprises 16 residues. The CDR3 sequence: CASSDKDDRRGETQYF. CDR3 coding DNA: TGTGCCAGCAGTGATAAAGATGACAGGCGGGGGGAGACCCAGTACTTC.

The rearrangement links TRBV5-6 to TRBJ1-1; D gene ambiguous. The CDR3 loop spans 14 amino acids. The ends were cut back, 4 bases at V and 5 bases at J, with 15 bases in the middle. Germline V CDR1 and CDR2: SGHDT, YYEEEE. The CDR3 spells CASSRSGGWTEAFF. The CDR3 DNA reads as TGTGCCAGCAGCCGTAGCGGAGGGTGGACTGAAGCTTTCTTT. The whole variable domain, remainder taken from reference TRBV5-6 and TRBJ1-1, is DAGVTQSPTHLIKTRGQQVTLRCSPKSGHDTVSWYQQALGQGPQFIFQYYEEEERQRGNFPDRFSGHQFPNYSSELNVNALLLGDSALYLCASSRSGGWTEAFFGQGTRLTVV.

This chain uses TRBV9 with TRBJ1-5; D is perhaps TRBD1 (6 bases). Germline values: CDR1 SGDLS, CDR2 YYNGEE. V shed 4 bases and J shed 4 bases, with 12 bases lying between them. The CDR3 loop spans 14 amino acids. CDR3 nucleotides: TGTGCCAGCAGCACCGGGACAAGGAATCAGCCCCAGCATTTT. Translation gives CASSTGTRNQPQHF.

The genes are TRBV6-5 and TRBJ1-3; TRBD1 matches 7 bases. Germline CDR1 MNHEY, CDR2 SVGAGI. J was trimmed by 6 bases and V by 5 bases; bases with no gene match: 4. This CDR3 has 13 residues. The CDR3 loop is CASSTGDLNTIYF. The CDR3 coding sequence is TGTGCCAGCAGTACAGGGGATTTAAACACCATATATTTT.

This clone has a single count. V is TRBV4-3 and J is TRBJ2-3, with TRBD2 matching 13 bases. The V segment lost 5 bases and the J segment 5 bases; nucleotides outside the gene matches: 4. This CDR3 is 15 amino acids long. CDR1 and CDR2 from the germline V gene are LGHNA and YSLEER. In DNA form, the CDR3 reads TGCGCCAGCAGCTCGGGACTAGCGGGACTAGATACGCAGTATTTT. This translates into CASSSGLAGLDTQYF.

The rearrangement uses TRBV15 and TRBJ1-5; D not certain. The CDR3 covers 13 residues. The V gene lost 2 bases and the J gene lost 4 bases, with 6 bases spanning the gap. Looked up from germline, CDR1 is LNHNV and CDR2 is YYDKDF (reference sequence). CDR3 DNA: TGTGCCACCAGCAGAAAGGGAAATCAGCCCCAGCATTTT. Protein: CATSRKGNQPQHF.

The chain has TRBV5-8 and TRBJ1-3, with D hard to call. Trimming took 0 bases from V and 2 from J, leaving 6 bases between them. This CDR3 spans 14 amino acids. Germline CDR1 SGHTS, CDR2 YDEGEE. The CDR3 spells CASSLERAGNTIYF. In DNA, the CDR3 is TGTGCCAGCAGCTTGGAAAGGGCTGGAAACACCATATATTTT. The whole variable domain, filled in from reference TRBV5-8 and TRBJ1-3, reads EAGVTQSPTHLIKTRGQQATLRCSPISGHTSVYWYQQALGLGLQFLLWYDEGEERNRGNFPPRFSGRQFPNYSSELNVNALELEDSALYLCASSLERAGNTIYFGEGSWLTVV.

The genes are TRBV30 and TRBJ1-5, with no clear D. V shed 0 bases and J shed 1 base, with 7 bases lying between them. The CDR3 length is 14 residues. CDR1 GTSNPN and CDR2 SVGIG come from the germline V gene (reference sequence). The CDR3 DNA reads as TGTGCCTGGAGTGTGCAGGCCAGCAATCAGCCCCAGCATTTT. This translates into CAWSVQASNQPQHF.

The V and J genes are TRBV1 and TRBJ1-2; TRBD1, the table's D call, lacks a check against the DNA. TRBV1 constitutes a pseudogene. This CDR3 is built from 14 residues. CDR3 sequence (DNA): TGCACCAGCAGCCAAGCCAGGGTGAACTATGGCTACACCTTC. This gives the protein CTSSQARVNYGYTF.

The V call is TRBV7-2, the J call TRBJ2-3; D is uncertain. Germline lookup yields CDR1 SGHTA and CDR2 FQGNSA. CDR3 size: 15 residues. V was shortened by 2 bases and J by 4 bases, with 13 bases between the two germline ends. CDR3 sequence (DNA): TGTGCCAGCAGCTTAAGCCGGGTTCAAGCAGATACGCAGTATTTT. This encodes CASSLSRVQADTQYF.

This chain connects TRBV9 to TRBJ1-1, with a possible D match to TRBD1 (6 bases). The CDR3 is 16 amino acids. The V and J ends lost 0 bases and 0 bases respectively, with 12 bases between them. CDR1 is SGDLS and CDR2 is YYNGEE in the germline V gene. CDR3 in amino acids: CASSVVGGRMNTEAFF. The CDR3 DNA follows: TGTGCCAGCAGCGTAGTAGGGGGACGGATGAACACTGAAGCTTTCTTT.

V gene TRBV7-3 combines with J gene TRBJ1-5; tentatively, D is TRBD1 (6 bases). Germline V gene data show CDR1 as SGHTA and CDR2 as FQGTGA. Trimming removed 3 bases at V and 8 bases at J, with 11 bases between. The CDR3 runs to 13 residues. The CDR3 spells CASSFDRYEPQHF. CDR3 coding DNA: TGTGCCAGCAGCTTCGACAGGTATGAGCCCCAGCATTTT.

This clone was observed a handful of times. The same CDR3 arises from other DNA sequences in this sample as well. The V call is TRBV7-9, the J call TRBJ1-2; D uncertain. There are 13 residues in the CDR3. Trimming cost V 0 bases and J 2 bases, with 4 bases left between them. The V gene's germline CDR1 is SEHNR and CDR2 FQNEAQ (reference sequence). The CDR3 here is CASSLAANYGYTF. CDR3 DNA: TGTGCCAGCAGCTTAGCGGCAAACTATGGCTACACCTTC. The full variable domain, with the rest looked up from reference TRBV7-9 and TRBJ1-2, is DTGVSQNPRHKITKRGQNVTFRCDPISEHNRLYWYRQTLGQGPEFLTYFQNEAQLEKSRLLSDRFSAERPKGSFSTLEIQRTEQGDSAMYLCASSLAANYGYTFGSGTRLTVV.

This sequence joins TRBV6-5 and TRBJ1-1, with D possibly TRBD1 on 5 matching bases. V was shortened by 6 bases and J by 6 bases, with 20 bases between the two germline ends. Per germline, CDR1 MNHEY and CDR2 SVGAGI. The CDR3 runs 15 residues. CDR3 protein: CASSRPGGDGAEAFF. As DNA, the CDR3 is TGTGCCAGCAGCCGCCCTGGGGGGGATGGCGCTGAAGCTTTCTTT.

The chain employs TRBV5-1 and TRBJ2-5; 7 bases are a match to TRBD1. Losses at the gene ends were 2 bases for V and 1 base for J; bases not matched to a gene: 8. There are 16 residues in the CDR3. Per the germline V gene, CDR1 is SGHRS and CDR2 is YFSETQ. CDR3 amino acids: CASSFRGLELQETQYF. In DNA form, the CDR3 reads TGCGCCAGCAGCTTTAGGGGGCTAGAACTCCAAGAGACCCAGTACTTC.

This clone was picked up a small number of times. The V gene is TRBV7-3, the J gene TRBJ2-3; 12 positions match TRBD2. V lost 10 bases and J lost 4; bases outside the gene matches: 3. The CDR3 runs 13 residues. Germline values: CDR1 SGHTA, CDR2 FQGTGA. The CDR3 loop is CATASGGADTQYF. The CDR3 nucleotides read TGTGCCACCGCTAGCGGGGGGGCAGATACGCAGTATTTT.

The chain carries TRBV2 and TRBJ1-5; no clear D gene. This CDR3 is built from 13 residues. Germline lookup yields CDR1 SNHLY and CDR2 FYNNEI. V was shortened by 3 bases and J by 4 bases, with 7 bases between the two germline ends. The CDR3 loop is CASSESGNQPQHF. CDR3 DNA sequence: TGTGCCAGCAGTGAGAGCGGGAATCAGCCCCAGCATTTT.

This clone has a handful of counts. The gene calls are TRBV18 and TRBJ1-1, with D possibly TRBD1 on 5 matching bases. The V and J ends lost 1 base and 1 base respectively, with 7 bases between them. The CDR3 contains 14 residues. The germline CDR1 and CDR2 sequences are KGHSH and LQKENI. This CDR3 reads CASSPQGQNTEAFF. Written as DNA, the CDR3 is TGTGCCAGCTCACCACAGGGGCAGAACACTGAAGCTTTCTTT.

This chain joins TRBV27 and TRBJ2-2, with D perhaps TRBD2 (6 bases). Deletions cut 3 bases from V and 3 bases from J, with 23 bases between. This CDR3 is 19 amino acids long. Germline CDR1 and CDR2: MNHEY and SMNVEV (reference sequence). The CDR3: CASSFSGLNTRRDTGELFF. The CDR3 region has the DNA TGTGCCAGCAGTTTTTCCGGACTGAACACCCGGAGGGACACCGGGGAGCTGTTTTTT.

The gene calls are TRBV27 and TRBJ1-4; possible D gene TRBD1, 5 bases. Germline V gene sequence: CDR1 MNHEY, CDR2 SMNVEV (reference sequence). CDR3 length: 14 residues. V lost 2 bases, J lost 7 bases, and 11 bases lay in between. The CDR3 sequence is CASSLAGKGEKLFF. The CDR3 DNA reads as TGTGCCAGCAGTTTAGCAGGGAAGGGTGAAAAACTGTTTTTT.

V is TRBV4-1 and J is TRBJ2-3; perhaps TRBD1 as D (9 bases). This CDR3 is 16 amino acids long. Between the trimmed V and J ends, which lost 4 bases and 5 bases, there was a span of 19 bases. Germline loops: CDR1 MGHRA, CDR2 YSYEKL. The CDR3 is CASSLAGQGGGDTQYF. The CDR3 bases are TGCGCCAGCAGCCTAGCGGGACAGGGTGGGGGAGATACGCAGTATTTT.

V usage is TRBV6-2 or TRBV6-3 and J usage is TRBJ2-2, with D tentatively TRBD2 (6 bases). The CDR3 loop spans 15 amino acids. V gave up 6 bases and J gave up 6 bases, with 17 bases separating them. CDR1 and CDR2 (germline): MNHEY, SVGEGT. CDR3 amino acids: CASSPDLSGPGELFF. The CDR3, as DNA: TGTGCCAGCAGCCCAGACCTGAGCGGGCCCGGGGAGCTGTTTTTT.

The V gene is TRBV18, the J gene TRBJ2-3; D possibly matches TRBD1 or TRBD2 (7 bases each). Germline V gene data show CDR1 as KGHSH and CDR2 as LQKENI. The CDR3 has 15 amino acids. Trimming left V 6 bases short and J 2 bases short, with 15 bases between. The DNA of the CDR3 is TGTGCCAGCTCCCAGCGGGACAGATCCACAGATACGCAGTATTTT. Its protein product is CASSQRDRSTDTQYF. Together with reference TRBV18 and TRBJ2-3, the CDR3 gives the full variable domain: NAGVMQNPRHLVRRRGQEARLRCSPMKGHSHVYWYRQLPEEGLKFMVYLQKENIIDESGMPKERFSAEFPKEGPSILRIQQVVRGDSAAYFCASSQRDRSTDTQYFGPGTRLTVL.

The rearrangement links TRBV4-1 to TRBJ2-1; D is ambiguous. Between the trimmed V and J ends, which lost 2 bases and 4 bases, there was a span of 18 bases. From germline, CDR1 is MGHRA and CDR2 YSYEKL. The CDR3 has 17 residues. The chain's CDR3 is CASSQTPPRTRYNEQFF. The CDR3 coding sequence is TGCGCCAGCAGCCAAACCCCCCCGAGGACGAGGTACAATGAGCAGTTCTTC.

The J gene is TRBJ1-4, the V gene TRBV6-5; D is unclear. CDR3 length: 15 residues. Germline lookup yields CDR1 MNHEY and CDR2 SVGAGI. Trimming removed 7 bases from V and 0 bases from J, with 12 bases in between. The CDR3 DNA sequence: TGTGCCAGCATCGGACGGGTTGCAACTAATGAAAAACTGTTTTTT. It specifies CASIGRVATNEKLFF.